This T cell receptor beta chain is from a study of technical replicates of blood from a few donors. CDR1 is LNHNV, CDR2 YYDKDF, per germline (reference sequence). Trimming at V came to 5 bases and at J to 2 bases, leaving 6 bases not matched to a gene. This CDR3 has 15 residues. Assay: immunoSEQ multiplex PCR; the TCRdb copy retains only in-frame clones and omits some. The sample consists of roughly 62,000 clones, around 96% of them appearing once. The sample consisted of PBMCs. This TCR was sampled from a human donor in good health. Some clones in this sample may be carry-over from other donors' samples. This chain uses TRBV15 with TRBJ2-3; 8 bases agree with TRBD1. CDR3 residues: CATSDPGQATDTQYF. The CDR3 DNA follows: TGTGCCACCAGCGACCCGGGACAGGCCACAGATACGCAGTATTTT.